The text below deals with one T cell receptor (beta chain). Its specificity is not known. This entry comes from a study of T cells expressing NK-cell markers. About the study: Investigators obtained TCR beta repertoires from sorted CD3+CD56+NKG2C+, CD3+CD56+NKG2C- and CD3+CD56-NKG2C+ T cells.

Findings and limits, study-wide: For a handful of donors, the dominant NKG2C+ clonotypes made up about 1.0-8% of their CD8+ T cells. The study found these clonotypes also leading the CD3+CD56-NKG2C+ fraction in a few donors.

TCRdb reanalyzed the 5' RACE reads and collapses them to one entry per CDR3 protein, without DNA. This specimen shows a few hundred thousand distinct CDR3 sequences; the ten leading clones hold 0.39%. CDR3 size: 12 residues. The origin of this receptor is a man aged 18 to 30 in good health. V usage is TRBV12-3 or TRBV12-4 and J usage is TRBJ2-1; the D call of TRBD1 rests on TCRdb alone, since no DNA is present to check it. The sequencing input was blood T cells: a sorted CD56 or NKG2C T cell subset, CD4+ or CD8+ T cells, or bulk PBMC T cells (not recorded which). CDR3 in amino acids: CASSHPLAEQFF.